This T cell receptor (beta chain) was sequenced in a study of shared clonotypes between healthy human individuals (dated by TCRdb to 2020 to 2021). Describing the broader study: The cohort comprised a couple of women and a few men aged 18 to 49 years. To estimate repertoire size and how much clonotype sharing occurs between individuals, the study deeply sequenced the blood TCR repertoires of roughly 5 healthy adults. For each donor, three plates each were used for CD4 naive and CD4 memory, two plates were used for CD8 naive, and one plate was used for CD8 memory. Each donor's leukapheresis produced roughly between roughly 0.85 and 9 billion PBMCs. Different laboratories and diverse techniques were used to prepare libraries and sequence TCR repertoires, to increase sequencing depth and limit assay-specific biases. Overall study outcomes, separate from this receptor: The genetic and exposure-history diversity represented was limited by the small number of donors. Pairwise subsampling led to the expectation that sequencing depth would affect the degree of clonotype sharing among donors. Sampling was restricted to blood, and TCR repertoires in tissues likely differ from the TCR repertoires found in blood. Clonotypes shared by all four sorted-subset donors showed higher generation probabilities than non-shared clonotypes. When a handful of donors were compared, the shared fraction of clonotypes was about 5% for naive CD4, less than 4% for naive CD8, 2% to 2.5% for memory CD4, and 0.35% to 0.4% for memory CD8. Naive subsets generally had larger estimated clonotype richness than memory subsets. Even with the large sequencing depth, rarefaction of the sorted-subset datasets indicated that sequencing was incomplete.

TCR CDR3 regions were amplified from genomic DNA by multiplex PCR using the deep immunoSEQ assay. Extracted genomic DNA from each cell subset was distributed evenly across all wells of several immunoSEQ 96-well plates, and each plate was treated as a replicate. Each replicate PCR for sorted subsets received about 220 ng genomic DNA, equal to about 29,000 T cell genomes. Purified libraries were quantified with a Qubit 3.0 fluorometer, sized on a Bioanalyzer 2100, and re-quantified with the KAPA Library Quantification kit. Every immunoSEQ 96-well plate was sequenced on a dedicated single-read 150-cycle Illumina NextSeq 550 flow cell. Per the original workflow: Because the immunoSEQ output held only junctional sequences and lacked quality scores, the filtering could not match the filtering applied to full-length reads. To assign V/J genes and CDR3, sequences were annotated against IMGT germline references using PyIR, a Python wrapper for IgBLAST v1.9. Reads were removed for weak V/J assignments (E-value above 1e-6), missing CDR3, stop codons, out-of-frame junctions, or ambiguous translated residues. V3J clonotypes were defined as sequences sharing an identical inferred V gene, J gene, and CDR3 amino acid sequence. To compute the percentage overlap between repertoires, the number of shared unique clonotypes was divided by the size of the smaller repertoire. Repertoire richness was assessed with RTK rarefaction, the Chao1 estimator, and Recon v2.1 estimates of unobserved clonotypes. For all TCRbeta clonotypes obtained by the gDNA method from several donors, generation probabilities were computed with OLGA. TCRdb retrieved this table from immuneACCESS and kept in-frame rearrangements only. Not all clones are present; in checked studies, unresolved V genes account for under half, and no reason is known for the remainder. D and trimming were read from the DNA, whereas the V and J calls and clone size are those reported in that table. This sample has roughly 1 million clones in its table, and under 80% of those were observed once. The biggest ten clones account for about 1.5% of the sample.

Donors were healthy HIV-negative adults with no recently reported acute infections or vaccinations. Every donor was a Caucasian adult living in Nashville, Tennessee, USA. CD4+ T cells were enriched by magnetic negative selection; naive cells were then positively selected on CD45RA, and the negative fraction formed the memory subset. Blood was obtained by leukapheresis, after which PBMCs were separated by Ficoll-Histopaque density gradient centrifugation and cryopreserved in liquid nitrogen vapor phase. Purity and quantity of every magnetically sorted T cell population were checked by analytical flow cytometry. From each sorted fraction, genomic DNA was isolated and quantified by UV absorbance on a Nanodrop 2000c. For this clone: Its antigen is still unknown. No qualities accompany the bases; no much larger clone lies one base away.

The germline V gene (reference sequence) yields LNHNV for CDR1 and YYDKDF for CDR2. V is shortened by 5 bases, J by 0 bases, and the region joining them spans 7 bases. The CDR3 contains 13 residues, cysteine and phenylalanine counted. The DNA shown is the 39-base CDR3, in frame from base 1. The chain is encoded by TRBV15 joined to TRBJ1-1, with no reliable assignment of the D segment. The sequenced sample consisted of memory CD4+ T cells sorted from blood. Taken with the paper, the label for cell subset or site translates to: CD45RA-negative fraction. This clonotype originated in a man in his late teens or twenties in good health. The bases are TGTGCCACCAGCGCGCCCGTGAACACTGAAGCTTTCTTT. It specifies CATSAPVNTEAFF.